These 26 T cell receptor beta chains were sequenced from one sample in a study of cytomegalovirus exposure and HLA in healthy donors. PCR involved 60 Vbeta and 13 Jbeta primers. Profiling relied on immunoSEQ multiplex PCR, and the TCRdb table lists in-frame clones only, not all of them. The sample includes over 100,000 clones, around three quarters of them seen just once. The sequenced sample was PBMCs. All receptors come from a man aged 30 to 45 in good health and CMV-seropositive.

Notes on this clone: At the DNA level, this CDR3 is encoded by other sequences in the same sample as well. The rearrangement links TRBV9 to TRBJ1-1; D may be TRBD1 (5 bases). The germline V gene encodes CDR1 SGDLS and CDR2 YYNGEE. This CDR3 has 13 amino acids. The ends were cut back, 0 bases at V and 3 bases at J, with 6 bases in the middle. The CDR3 loop is CASSVGGDTEAFF. CDR3 nucleotides: TGTGCCAGCAGCGTAGGGGGCGACACTGAAGCTTTCTTT. Full variable domain (missing parts from reference TRBV9 and TRBJ1-1): DSGVTQTPKHLITATGQRVTLRCSPRSGDLSVYWYQQSLDQGLQFLIQYYNGEERAKGNILERFSAQQFPDLHSELNLSSLELGDSALYFCASSVGGDTEAFFGQGTRLTVV.

The V and J genes are TRBV18 and TRBJ1-2; no clear D gene. The V gene lost 4 bases and the J gene lost 4 bases, with 4 bases spanning the gap. Germline CDR1 KGHSH, CDR2 LQKENI. CDR3 length: 11 residues. CDR3 bases: TGTGCCAGCTCACTCAGCTATGGCTACACCTTC. It specifies CASSLSYGYTF.

The chain links TRBV7-2 to TRBJ1-2; 11 positions agree with TRBD1. Germline CDR1 is SGHTA and CDR2 is FQGNSA. The length of the CDR3 is 19 residues. Trimming removed 6 bases from V and 4 bases from J; junction bases left unmatched: 19. DNA of the CDR3: TGTGCCAGCAGTTACATTTCTGTAGGACAGGGGGCTTCTGGCTATGGCTACACCTTC. Translated: CASSYISVGQGASGYGYTF.

The chain carries TRBV30 and TRBJ2-2; possible D gene TRBD1, 5 bases. The germline CDR1 and CDR2 sequences are GTSNPN and SVGIG (reference sequence). CDR3 length: 14 amino acids. Trimming left V 0 bases short and J 5 bases short, with 10 bases between. Here the CDR3 reads CAWSVGQVTGELFF. CDR3 coding DNA: TGTGCCTGGAGTGTAGGACAAGTGACCGGGGAGCTGTTTTTT. The variable domain in full, with the rest retrieved from reference TRBV30 and TRBJ2-2, is SQTIHQWPATLVQPVGSPLSLECTVEGTSNPNLYWYRQAAGRGLQLLFYSVGIGQISSEVPQNLSASRPQDRQFILSSKKLLLSDSGFYLCAWSVGQVTGELFFGEGSRLTVL.

The CDR3 loop is CSANREGGYTF. CDR3 DNA: TGCAGTGCTAACAGGGAGGGTGGCTACACCTTC. The chain employs TRBV20-1 and TRBJ1-2; D may be TRBD1 (6 bases). The CDR3 runs 11 residues. CDR1 DFQATT and CDR2 SNEGSKA come from the germline V gene (reference sequence). The V end lost 4 bases, the J end lost 7 bases, and 10 bases lay between the germline ends.

This chain links TRBV25-1 with TRBJ1-6; 7 nucleotides agree with TRBD1. The CDR3 loop spans 14 amino acids. Unmatched junction bases numbered 8, after V lost 10 bases and J lost 5 bases. Germline values: CDR1 MGHDK, CDR2 SYGVNS. The CDR3 region is CATSMGQNNSPLHF. The CDR3 DNA is TGTGCCACCTCAATGGGACAGAATAATTCACCCCTCCACTTT.

The chain employs TRBV7-2 and TRBJ2-7, with 7 bases that match TRBD2. The CDR3 length is 14 residues. The germline CDR1 and CDR2 sequences are SGHTA and FQGNSA. V dropped 4 bases and J dropped 6; count of bases not matched to a gene: 9. CDR3 protein: CASSSVRGGTEQYF. CDR3 nucleotide sequence: TGTGCCAGCAGCTCGGTTAGGGGAGGGACCGAGCAGTACTTC.

The J gene is TRBJ2-7, the V gene TRBV5-1, with D maybe TRBD1 (6 bases). The V end was cut by 4 bases, the J end by 2 bases, with 25 bases between. This CDR3 comprises 18 residues. Germline V gene sequence: CDR1 SGHRS, CDR2 YFSETQ. The CDR3 loop reads CASSRKSMTGPGAYEQYF. For the CDR3, the DNA is TGCGCCAGCAGCCGGAAGAGCATGACAGGTCCCGGCGCCTACGAGCAGTACTTC. Filled out from reference TRBV5-1 and TRBJ2-7, the complete variable domain reads KAGVTQTPRYLIKTRGQQVTLSCSPISGHRSVSWYQQTPGQGLQFLFEYFSETQRNKGNFPGRFSGRQFSNSRSEMNVSTLELGDSALYLCASSRKSMTGPGAYEQYFGPGTRLTVT.

The table lists this clone with a count of one. The CDR3 sequence: CASSQDEGGSGNTIYF. The CDR3 nucleotides are TGCGCCAGCAGCCAAGATGAAGGGGGCTCGGGAAACACCATATATTTT. The chain is built from TRBV4-1 and TRBJ1-3; TRBD1 agrees at 7 bases. Trimming took 0 bases from V and 4 from J; bases not matched to a gene: 6. The CDR3 loop spans 16 amino acids. Germline-derived CDR1 and CDR2 are MGHRA and YSYEKL.

The CDR3 DNA sequence: TGTGCCAGCAGCTTAGTAATTAGCGGGTCCACGCCGGAGCAGTACTTC. The encoded protein is CASSLVISGSTPEQYF. The rearrangement links TRBV7-2 to TRBJ2-7; TRBD2 aligns across 7 bases. The V and J ends lost 1 base and 7 bases, in that order; junction bases with no gene match: 13. Germline CDR1 SGHTA, CDR2 FQGNSA. This CDR3 contains 16 residues.

This chain uses TRBV10-1 with TRBJ2-5; D is possibly TRBD2 (5 bases). V was pared by 0 bases and J by 5 bases, with 7 bases between. The length of the CDR3 is 13 residues. Germline V gene sequence: CDR1 WNHNN, CDR2 SYGVQD (reference sequence). CDR3: CASSESGGETQYF. The CDR3 nucleotides are TGCGCCAGCAGTGAGTCGGGCGGGGAGACCCAGTACTTC.

The V and J genes are TRBV7-2 and TRBJ1-2; 7 bases align to TRBD1. CDR1 is SGHTA, CDR2 FQGNSA, per germline. CDR3 length: 16 amino acids. With 5 bases clipped from V and 2 bases from J, the junction kept 11 bases outside the gene matches. This CDR3 reads CASSDRQGSLNYGYTF. CDR3 nucleotides: TGTGCCAGCAGCGATCGACAGGGATCCCTAAACTATGGCTACACCTTC.

The rearrangement joins TRBV28 to TRBJ1-2; D might be TRBD1 (6 bases). V was pared by 4 bases and J by 4 bases, with 28 bases between. The CDR3 sequence is 19 residues long. CDR1 is MDHEN and CDR2 is SYDVKM in the germline V gene. CDR3: CASSSVFLGVAGQIYGYTF. CDR3 bases: TGTGCCAGCAGTTCTGTATTTCTAGGTGTGGCCGGACAGATCTATGGCTACACCTTC.

The chain employs TRBV10-1 and TRBJ2-7, with D maybe TRBD2 (5 bases). The CDR3 consists of 13 residues. Trimming stripped 4 bases from V and 6 bases from J, with 13 bases between. Germline V lookup: CDR1 WNHNN, CDR2 SYGVQD (reference sequence). CDR3 residues: CASSGTRGAEQYF. CDR3 bases: TGCGCCAGCAGTGGAACTAGAGGAGCCGAGCAGTACTTC.

This clone was seen more than once but under ten times. The rearrangement joins TRBV5-1 to TRBJ1-6; 7 nucleotides line up with TRBD1. V dropped 3 bases and J dropped 6; count of bases not matched to a gene: 6. The CDR3 contains 15 residues. CDR1 SGHRS and CDR2 YFSETQ come from the germline V gene. The CDR3 nucleotides read TGCGCCAGCAGCTCTGAGACAGGGTTTAATTCACCCCTCCACTTT. Translating gives CASSSETGFNSPLHF.

V gene TRBV19 combines with J gene TRBJ2-7; D may be TRBD1 (7 bases). The CDR3 sequence is 15 residues long. Trimming left V 5 bases short and J 2 bases short, with 16 bases between. In germline, CDR1 is LNHDA, CDR2 SQIVND (reference sequence). As DNA, the CDR3 is TGTGCCAGTAGTCTCTCAGGGGGGCTAGCCTACGAGCAGTACTTC. Translating it yields CASSLSGGLAYEQYF.

This chain uses TRBV10-3 with TRBJ2-2; 8 bases align to TRBD1. V trimming: 3 bases; J trimming: 7 bases; junction bases outside the gene matches: 10. Germline assignment: CDR1 ENHRY and CDR2 SYGVKD. The CDR3 sequence is 16 residues long. CDR3 sequence (DNA): TGTGCCATCAGTGACCCCCTACAGGGGGGTCACGGGGAGCTGTTTTTT. Translated: CAISDPLQGGHGELFF.

The CDR3 DNA sequence: TGCGCCAGCAGCCCAGGGACAGAGAACACCGGGGAGCTGTTTTTT. It yields the protein CASSPGTENTGELFF. The chain is built from TRBV5-1 and TRBJ2-2; 7 positions agree with TRBD1. CDR1 SGHRS and CDR2 YFSETQ come from the germline V gene. V shed 4 bases, J shed 1 base, and the junction held 4 bases outside the gene matches. The CDR3 spans 15 residues.

This sequence joins TRBV5-4 and TRBJ1-2; the match to TRBD1 covers 8 bases. The CDR3 covers 13 residues. CDR1 SGHNT and CDR2 YYREEE come from the germline V gene (reference sequence). Trimming took 6 bases from V and 5 from J; bases not matched to a gene: 6. CDR3 coding DNA: TGTGCCAGCACCGCGGACAGGGCGTATGGCTACACCTTC. It codes for CASTADRAYGYTF.

The chain has TRBV5-4 and TRBJ1-1; 7 nucleotides match TRBD1. The J segment lost 1 base and the V segment lost 4 bases, leaving 7 bases of the junction unmatched. CDR3 size: 15 residues. Per the germline V gene, CDR1 is SGHNT and CDR2 is YYREEE (reference sequence). CDR3 sequence reads: CASSKGAVENTEAFF. The DNA for the CDR3 is TGTGCCAGCAGCAAGGGGGCGGTGGAGAACACTGAAGCTTTCTTT.

The chain carries TRBV2 and TRBJ2-3; 7 positions match TRBD2. The CDR3 covers 17 residues. CDR1 is SNHLY and CDR2 is FYNNEI in the germline V gene. Unmatched junction bases numbered 12, after V lost 4 bases and J lost 2 bases. CDR3 bases: TGTGCCAGCAGTGCCCTACTAGCGCTCGTCGCCACAGATACGCAGTATTTT. Translating it yields CASSALLALVATDTQYF.

The rearrangement uses TRBV5-6 and TRBJ2-7, with 7 bases lining up with TRBD1. V trimming: 2 bases; J trimming: 0 bases; junction bases outside the gene matches: 5. The CDR3 covers 15 residues. CDR1 is SGHDT, CDR2 YYEEEE, per germline. The CDR3 loop reads CASSLKRTGSYEQYF. The CDR3 DNA follows: TGTGCCAGCAGCTTAAAAAGGACAGGCTCCTACGAGCAGTACTTC.

The rearrangement joins TRBV5-6 to TRBJ1-1, with D uncertain. CDR3 length: 13 residues. Germline V gene lookup returns CDR1 SGHDT and CDR2 YYEEEE. Trimming pared 4 bases from V and 4 bases from J, leaving 11 bases between. CDR3 DNA sequence: TGTGCCAGCAGCACCGCCAGTTCCACTGAAGCTTTCTTT. This codes for CASSTASSTEAFF. The variable domain in full, completed from reference TRBV5-6 and TRBJ1-1, reads DAGVTQSPTHLIKTRGQQVTLRCSPKSGHDTVSWYQQALGQGPQFIFQYYEEEERQRGNFPDRFSGHQFPNYSSELNVNALLLGDSALYLCASSTASSTEAFFGQGTRLTVV.

V is TRBV4-2 and J is TRBJ1-1, with 10 bases fitting TRBD1. This CDR3 contains 16 residues. Per germline, CDR1 LGHNA and CDR2 YNFKEQ. V shed 2 bases, J shed 4 bases, and the junction held 7 bases outside the gene matches. The CDR3 bases are TGTGCCAGCAGCCAACTCCGGACAGGGGGTATCACTGAAGCTTTCTTT. Translation gives CASSQLRTGGITEAFF.

The V call is TRBV28, the J call TRBJ2-1; 7 positions match TRBD1. The CDR3 consists of 15 residues. Germline loops: CDR1 MDHEN, CDR2 SYDVKM. Trimming took 6 bases from V and 4 from J; bases not matched to a gene: 9. The CDR3 region is CASSTGTELYNEQFF. The DNA of the CDR3 is TGTGCCAGCAGCACCGGGACAGAGCTATACAATGAGCAGTTCTTC.

The V call is TRBV7-3, the J call TRBJ2-2; TRBD1 aligns across 9 bases. With 6 bases clipped from V and 5 bases from J, the junction kept 7 bases outside the gene matches. The V gene's germline CDR1 is SGHTA and CDR2 FQGTGA. The CDR3 contains 15 residues. CDR3 nucleotide sequence: TGTGCCAGCAGGCCCGACAGGGGGATTACCGGGGAGCTGTTTTTT. As protein: CASRPDRGITGELFF. Complete variable domain (other parts from reference TRBV7-3 and TRBJ2-2): GAGVSQTPSNKVTEKGKYVELRCDPISGHTALYWYRQSLGQGPEFLIYFQGTGAADDSGLPNDRFFAVRPEGSVSTLKIQRTERGDSAVYLCASRPDRGITGELFFGEGSRLTVL.